This T cell receptor (beta chain) was retrieved from a study of control samples from healthy donors and cancer patients (dated by TCRdb to 2018 to 2021). The library came from the immunoSEQ multiplex PCR assay. TCRdb took this table from immuneACCESS and kept in-frame rearrangements with V and J called. Such tables lack part of the clones; where checked against another copy, unresolved V genes explain under half of the gap, and the rest is unexplained. This sample holds approximately 150,000 clones; 91% were observed only once. The ten biggest clones cover about 2% of the sample. For this clone: The antigen it binds to is not known. No quality values exist for individual bases; no much larger clone is one base distant.

Germline trimming amounts to 1 base on V and 9 bases on J, with 10 as the count of junction bases outside the gene matches. CDR1 MGHRA and CDR2 YSYEKL are derived from the germline V gene. The CDR3 numbers 15 residues from cysteine through phenylalanine. Only CDR3 DNA remains: 45 bases, in frame from the first base. Recombination joined TRBV4-1 with TRBJ1-2, and TRBD1 matches 8 of the central bases. The TCR originated in a woman aged 40 to 50 in good health. The sample comprised blood. The CDR3 loop reads CASSQVGPGGFRYTF. The bases are TGCGCCAGCAGCCAAGTAGGTCCAGGGGGCTTTCGCTACACCTTC.